Presented here are 9 T cell receptor beta chains from one specimen sequenced in a study of lymphopenia after photon versus proton radiotherapy. Sequencing was performed with immunoSEQ multiplex PCR; in TCRdb, only in-frame clones are kept and a portion is missing. This sample yields about 35,000 clones, of which more than 85% are seen a single time; over 12% belongs to the top ten. The specimen comprised peripheral blood, sampled from a patient treated with photon-based radiotherapy. These receptors were taken from a man aged 60 to 69 with cholangiocarcinoma.

The rearrangement joins TRBV7-9 to TRBJ2-7; D may be TRBD2 (6 bases). Germline V lookup: CDR1 SEHNR, CDR2 FQNEAQ (reference sequence). This CDR3 has 17 amino acids. Trimming removed 1 base from V and 3 bases from J, with 19 bases in between. The CDR3 DNA is TGTGCCAGCAGCTTAGGGGGCCGGGACTCGAACATCTACGAGCAGTACTTC. This sequence encodes CASSLGGRDSNIYEQYF.

The chain is built from TRBV5-8 and TRBJ2-5; D possibly uses TRBD1 or TRBD2 (5 bases each). The closer fit of TRBJ2-7 to the DNA end suggests the J call may be wrong. The CDR3 totals 14 residues. Germline V gives CDR1 SGHTS, CDR2 YDEGEE. CDR3 loop: CASSVGASAYEQYF. As DNA, the CDR3 is TGTGCCAGCAGCGTCGGGGCCTCAGCCTACGAGCAGTACTTC.

V and J are TRBV28 and TRBJ1-1, with unresolved D. V was pared by 1 base and J by 0 bases, with 12 bases between. The CDR3 runs 16 residues. Germline V CDR1 and CDR2: MDHEN, SYDVKM. CDR3 nucleotide sequence: TGTGCCAGCAGTTTATCAGAGTCAGCGATGAACACTGAAGCTTTCTTT. Translating gives CASSLSESAMNTEAFF.

The J gene is TRBJ2-2, the V gene TRBV11-2, with 11 bases identical to TRBD2. In germline, CDR1 is SGHAT, CDR2 FQNNGV. V trimming: 0 bases; J trimming: 3 bases; junction bases outside the gene matches: 6. The CDR3 is made up of 18 amino acids. The DNA of the CDR3 is TGTGCCAGCAGCTTAGATCCGGGACTAGCGGAGGACACCGGGGAGCTGTTTTTT. As protein: CASSLDPGLAEDTGELFF. Full variable domain (outside the CDR3, taken from reference TRBV11-2 and TRBJ2-2): EAGVAQSPRYKIIEKRQSVAFWCNPISGHATLYWYQQILGQGPKLLIQFQNNGVVDDSQLPKDRFSAERLKGVDSTLKIQPAKLEDSAVYLCASSLDPGLAEDTGELFFGEGSRLTVL.

The chain is built from TRBV5-4 and TRBJ2-1; possible D gene TRBD1, 5 bases. The CDR3 contains 13 residues. Germline CDR1 and CDR2: SGHNT and YYREEE (reference sequence). Trimming took off 4 bases at V and 7 bases at J, with 12 bases between the two ends. CDR3 sequence: CASSPPGPNEQFF. DNA for the CDR3: TGTGCCAGCAGCCCCCCAGGGCCAAATGAGCAGTTCTTC.

V and J are TRBV27 and TRBJ1-5, with a weak D call TRBD1 (5 bases). Per the germline V gene, CDR1 is MNHEY and CDR2 is SMNVEV (reference sequence). The CDR3 is 15 residues long. The V end lost 0 bases, the J end lost 3 bases, and 9 bases lay between the germline ends. The CDR3 bases are TGTGCCAGCAGTTTATCGCAGGGACCCAATCAGCCCCAGCATTTT. The encoded protein is CASSLSQGPNQPQHF.

This sequence joins TRBV9 and TRBJ1-4; possibly TRBD1 for D (6 bases). Trimming took off 0 bases at V and 5 bases at J, with 14 bases between the two ends. CDR1 and CDR2 from the germline V gene are SGDLS and YYNGEE. CDR3 length: 16 residues. The CDR3 nucleotides are TGTGCCAGCAGCGTAGCTAACAGGGATGGAAATGAAAAACTGTTTTTT. Amino acids: CASSVANRDGNEKLFF.

V usage is TRBV10-1 and J usage is TRBJ1-5; tentatively, D is TRBD1 (6 bases). The CDR3 contains 14 residues. Per the germline V gene, CDR1 is WNHNN and CDR2 is SYGVQD (reference sequence). V was trimmed by 2 bases and J by 5 bases, leaving 10 bases between them. The CDR3 bases are TGCGCCAGCAGTGAGGGGGCAGGGGATCAGCCCCAGCATTTT. Translated, it gives CASSEGAGDQPQHF.

This chain connects TRBV11-2 to TRBJ2-7; D remains unclear. V was pared by 2 bases and J by 0 bases, with 8 bases between. The CDR3 is 14 residues long. Germline CDR1 is SGHAT and CDR2 is FQNNGV. The CDR3 nucleotides are TGTGCCAGCAGCTTACTAGGCAACTCCTACGAGCAGTACTTC. Translation: CASSLLGNSYEQYF.